The 20 T cell receptor beta chains presented below share a single source sample, sequenced in a study of blood T cell repertoires in COVID-19. The protocol was immunoSEQ multiplex PCR, while the TCRdb copy is restricted to in-frame clones and leaves out a portion. The sample has about 180,000 clones; 75% to 90% are singletons. The sequenced sample was peripheral blood. Source of these receptors: a human donor with active or convalescent COVID-19. The donor label of this sample is uncertain.

This clone was observed a handful of times. The V gene is TRBV7-2, the J gene TRBJ2-7; TRBD1 matches at 10 bases. V dropped 1 base and J dropped 4; count of bases not matched to a gene: 7. The CDR3 is 16 residues long. Germline V gene sequence: CDR1 SGHTA, CDR2 FQGNSA. The CDR3: CASSLVPGQGSYEQYF. CDR3 DNA sequence: TGTGCCAGCAGCTTAGTACCGGGACAGGGGTCGTACGAGCAGTACTTC.

Here the CDR3 DNA reads TGTGCCAGCGAGGACAGGGCGTCTGGAAACACCATATATTTT. Its translation: CASEDRASGNTIYF. This chain links TRBV6-5 with TRBJ1-3, with 8 bases identical to TRBD1. CDR1 is MNHEY and CDR2 is SVGAGI in the germline V gene. The CDR3 runs 14 residues. V was pared by 8 bases and J by 1 base, with 4 bases of the junction left unmatched.

V is TRBV4-2 and J is TRBJ1-6; D is uncertain. CDR3 length equals 15 residues. Germline V lookup: CDR1 LGHNA, CDR2 YNFKEQ. V was pared by 1 base and J by 5 bases, with 9 bases between. As DNA, the CDR3 is TGTGCCAGCAGCCAAGTCGGCGGGGATAATTCACCCCTCCACTTT. This codes for CASSQVGGDNSPLHF.

The V call is TRBV6-2 or TRBV6-3, the J call TRBJ1-1, with D perhaps TRBD1 (5 bases). V was shortened by 6 bases and J by 6 bases, with 20 bases between the two germline ends. Germline values: CDR1 MNHEY, CDR2 SVGEGT. The CDR3 totals 15 residues. This CDR3 is CASSPLGGGRAEAFF. CDR3 coding DNA: TGTGCCAGCAGCCCCCTAGGCGGGGGGAGGGCTGAAGCTTTCTTT.

The rearrangement links TRBV5-1 to TRBJ1-2; D not certain. Trimming removed 0 bases from V and 8 bases from J, with 17 bases in between. CDR3 length equals 15 residues. Germline V gene lookup returns CDR1 SGHRS and CDR2 YFSETQ. This CDR3 reads CASSLEAGFNGGYTF. CDR3 coding DNA: TGCGCCAGCAGCTTGGAGGCGGGGTTCAATGGAGGCTACACCTTC.

This clone appeared once. The chain recombines TRBV3-1 (or the pseudogene TRBV3-2) with TRBJ1-5; D may be TRBD1 (6 bases). From germline, CDR1 is LGHDT and CDR2 YNNKEL (reference sequence). The V end was cut by 3 bases, the J end by 7 bases, with 13 bases between. This CDR3 has 14 amino acids. The CDR3 DNA follows: TGTGCCAGCAGCCATGCATCAGGGGACCAGCCCCAGCATTTT. Translation gives CASSHASGDQPQHF.

The V and J genes are TRBV30 and TRBJ1-2; TRBD1 agrees at 9 bases. The CDR3 is 15 residues long. V was pared by 0 bases and J by 2 bases, with 4 bases of the junction left unmatched. The germline V gene has CDR1 GTSNPN and CDR2 SVGIG (reference sequence). CDR3: CAWSVPQGANYGYTF. CDR3 nucleotides: TGTGCCTGGAGTGTACCACAGGGGGCGAACTATGGCTACACCTTC.

The J gene is TRBJ1-1, the V gene TRBV7-6, with a tentative D call TRBD1 (6 bases). Trimming cost V 5 bases and J 1 base, with 17 bases left between them. The V gene's germline CDR1 is SGHVS and CDR2 FNYEAQ. The CDR3 is 16 residues long. DNA for the CDR3: TGTGCCAGCAGCACCGGGGCAGGGGACAAGAACACTGAAGCTTTCTTT. This sequence encodes CASSTGAGDKNTEAFF.

The rearrangement uses TRBV25-1 and TRBJ2-3; D gene uncertain. The CDR3 loop spans 17 amino acids. The germline V and J ends were trimmed by 6 bases and 0 bases, with 19 bases remaining between them. Per the germline V gene, CDR1 is MGHDK and CDR2 is SYGVNS. The CDR3 is CASRLMGPVDSTDTQYF. The CDR3 DNA reads TGTGCCAGCAGGTTGATGGGCCCCGTTGATAGCACAGATACGCAGTATTTT.

This clone was counted between two and nine times. The chain employs TRBV4-1 and TRBJ2-2; 9 nucleotides align to TRBD2. This CDR3 comprises 16 residues. Unmatched junction bases numbered 14, after V lost 6 bases and J lost 9 bases. The germline V gene encodes CDR1 MGHRA and CDR2 YSYEKL. CDR3 sequence: CASSPVGSGRTWELFF. For the CDR3, the DNA is TGCGCCAGCAGTCCGGTGGGTAGCGGGAGAACATGGGAGCTGTTTTTT.

This clone was detected only a few times. The chain employs TRBV30 and TRBJ1-5; D possibly corresponds to TRBD1 (6 bases). Germline V gene sequence: CDR1 GTSNPN, CDR2 SVGIG (reference sequence). V was pared by 5 bases and J by 7 bases, with 21 bases between. The CDR3 runs to 15 residues. CDR3 residues: CAWSGAFSIGQPQHF. The CDR3 DNA sequence: TGTGCCTGGTCAGGGGCGTTTTCGATTGGACAGCCCCAGCATTTT.

This chain links TRBV27 with TRBJ1-2; 8 nucleotides line up with TRBD1. With V trimmed by 5 bases and J by 3 bases, 8 bases remained unmatched. The CDR3 is 15 amino acids. Germline-derived CDR1 and CDR2 are MNHEY and SMNVEV (reference sequence). CDR3 amino acids: CASSPTTGGDYGYTF. DNA for the CDR3: TGTGCCAGCAGTCCGACTACAGGGGGTGACTATGGCTACACCTTC.

CDR3 residues: CASSPVAGGPGGGELFF. In DNA form, the CDR3 reads TGCGCCAGCAGCCCCGTGGCGGGAGGCCCGGGTGGCGGGGAGCTGTTTTTT. The V call is TRBV5-1, the J call TRBJ2-2, with 8 bases that match TRBD2. After removal of 4 bases from V and 7 bases from J, the junction contained 15 bases not matched to a gene. CDR1 and CDR2 (germline): SGHRS, YFSETQ. The CDR3 covers 17 residues. The whole variable domain, filled in from reference TRBV5-1 and TRBJ2-2, reads KAGVTQTPRYLIKTRGQQVTLSCSPISGHRSVSWYQQTPGQGLQFLFEYFSETQRNKGNFPGRFSGRQFSNSRSEMNVSTLELGDSALYLCASSPVAGGPGGGELFFGEGSRLTVL.

The V gene is TRBV18, the J gene TRBJ2-5; TRBD2 might be the D (5 bases). With 0 bases removed from V and 2 bases from J, the gap between germline ends came to 13 bases. This CDR3 is built from 16 residues. Germline CDR1 reads KGHSH; CDR2 reads LQKENI. The CDR3 DNA reads TGTGCCAGCTCACCACCCGAGTGGGAGATTCAAGAGACCCAGTACTTC. Its translation: CASSPPEWEIQETQYF. The whole variable domain, filled in from reference TRBV18 and TRBJ2-5, reads NAGVMQNPRHLVRRRGQEARLRCSPMKGHSHVYWYRQLPEEGLKFMVYLQKENIIDESGMPKERFSAEFPKEGPSILRIQQVVRGDSAAYFCASSPPEWEIQETQYFGPGTRLLVL.

This chain joins TRBV5-6 and TRBJ2-3; 7 nucleotides agree with TRBD1. The CDR3 runs 15 residues. The germline CDR1 and CDR2 sequences are SGHDT and YYEEEE. V lost 2 bases, J lost 0 bases, and 3 bases stayed unmatched. This chain's CDR3 is CASSLRTGSTDTQYF. The CDR3 nucleotides read TGTGCCAGCAGCTTAAGGACAGGAAGCACAGATACGCAGTATTTT.

This clone has a single count. This rearrangement joins TRBV7-2 to TRBJ2-1, with 10 bases fitting TRBD2. J was trimmed by 7 bases and V by 3 bases; bases with no gene match: 6. CDR1 and CDR2 (germline): SGHTA, FQGNSA. The CDR3 loop spans 15 amino acids. The CDR3 loop is CASSFGAGGYNEQFF. In DNA, the CDR3 is TGTGCCAGCAGCTTTGGAGCGGGGGGGTATAATGAGCAGTTCTTC. Variable domain in full (rest from reference TRBV7-2 and TRBJ2-1): GAGVSQSPSNKVTEKGKDVELRCDPISGHTALYWYRQSLGQGLEFLIYFQGNSAPDKSGLPSDRFSAERTGGSVSTLTIQRTQQEDSAVYLCASSFGAGGYNEQFFGPGTRLTVL.

This chain connects TRBV29-1 to TRBJ2-2; D gene uncertain. CDR1 and CDR2 (germline): SQVTM, ANQGSEA. The CDR3 is 12 amino acids. Trimming pared 3 bases from V and 6 bases from J, leaving 8 bases between. As DNA, the CDR3 is TGCAGCGTTGATACGAGAGCCGGGGAGCTGTTTTTT. The encoded protein is CSVDTRAGELFF.

The rearrangement links TRBV7-6 to TRBJ2-3; 12 bases are shared with TRBD2. The J segment lost 2 bases and the V segment lost 3 bases, leaving 18 bases of the junction unmatched. Germline CDR1 SGHVS, CDR2 FNYEAQ. The CDR3 length is 21 residues. The CDR3 coding sequence is TGTGCCAGCAGCTTGACTCCCCCCCGGACTAGCGGGATCCGGGCCACAGATACGCAGTATTTT. It encodes CASSLTPPRTSGIRATDTQYF.

This clone was counted between two and nine times. The chain couples TRBV7-3 to TRBJ2-2; the D is unclear. The V gene lost 4 bases and the J gene lost 6 bases, with 18 bases spanning the gap. This CDR3 is 16 amino acids long. Germline V gene lookup returns CDR1 SGHTA and CDR2 FQGTGA. CDR3 loop: CASSSKRPQGAGELFF. The CDR3 region has the DNA TGTGCCAGCAGCTCAAAACGGCCGCAAGGAGCCGGGGAGCTGTTTTTT.

In this sample, this clone turned up once. The chain combines TRBV11-3 with TRBJ2-3, with 12 bases aligning to TRBD2. CDR1 is SGHNT, CDR2 YENEEA, per germline. This CDR3 spans 15 amino acids. The V segment lost 6 bases and the J segment 3 bases; nucleotides outside the gene matches: 4. Here the CDR3 DNA reads TGTGCCAGCAGTATAGGACTAGCGGGGACAGATACGCAGTATTTT. It is translated as CASSIGLAGTDTQYF.